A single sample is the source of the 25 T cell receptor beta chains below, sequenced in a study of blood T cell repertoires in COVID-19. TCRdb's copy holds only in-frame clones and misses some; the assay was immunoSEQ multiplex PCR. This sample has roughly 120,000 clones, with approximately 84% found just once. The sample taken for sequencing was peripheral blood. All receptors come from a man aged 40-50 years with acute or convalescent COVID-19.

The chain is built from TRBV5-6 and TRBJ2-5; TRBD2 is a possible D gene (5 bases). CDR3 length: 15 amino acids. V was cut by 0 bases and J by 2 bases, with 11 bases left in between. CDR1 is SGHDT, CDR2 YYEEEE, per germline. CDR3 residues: CASSLGWAGQETQYF. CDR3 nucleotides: TGTGCCAGCAGCTTGGGGTGGGCGGGTCAAGAGACCCAGTACTTC.

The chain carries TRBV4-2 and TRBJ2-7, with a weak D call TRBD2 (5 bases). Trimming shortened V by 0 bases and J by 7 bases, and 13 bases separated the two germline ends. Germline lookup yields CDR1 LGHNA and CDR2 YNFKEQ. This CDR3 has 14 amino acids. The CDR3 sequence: CASSQDPNSGEQYF. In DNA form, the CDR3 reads TGTGCCAGCAGCCAAGACCCAAACTCGGGGGAGCAGTACTTC.

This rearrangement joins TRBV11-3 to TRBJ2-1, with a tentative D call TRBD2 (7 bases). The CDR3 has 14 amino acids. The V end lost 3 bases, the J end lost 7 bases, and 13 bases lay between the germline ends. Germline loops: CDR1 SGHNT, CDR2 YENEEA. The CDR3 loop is CASSLAGASNEQFF. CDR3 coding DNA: TGTGCCAGCAGCTTGGCGGGGGCCTCTAATGAGCAGTTCTTC.

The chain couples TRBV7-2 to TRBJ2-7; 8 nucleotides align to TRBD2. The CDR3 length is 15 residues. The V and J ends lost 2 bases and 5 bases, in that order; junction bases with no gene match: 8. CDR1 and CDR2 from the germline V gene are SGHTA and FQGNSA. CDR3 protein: CASSLSAGARHEQYF. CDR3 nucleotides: TGTGCCAGCAGCTTATCAGCGGGAGCTCGCCACGAGCAGTACTTC.

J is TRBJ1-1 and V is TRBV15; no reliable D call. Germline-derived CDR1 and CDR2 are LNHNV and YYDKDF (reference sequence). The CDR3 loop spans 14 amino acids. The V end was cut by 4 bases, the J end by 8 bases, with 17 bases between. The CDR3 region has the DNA TGTGCCACCAGCACCGCGTACAGAAGTGGAGAAGCTTTCTTT. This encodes CATSTAYRSGEAFF.

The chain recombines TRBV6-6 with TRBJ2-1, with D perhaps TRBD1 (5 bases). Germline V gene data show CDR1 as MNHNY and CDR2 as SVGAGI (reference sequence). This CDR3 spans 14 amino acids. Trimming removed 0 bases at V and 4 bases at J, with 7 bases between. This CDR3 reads CASSYSKGYNEQFF. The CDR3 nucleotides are TGTGCCAGCAGTTACTCCAAGGGGTACAATGAGCAGTTCTTC.

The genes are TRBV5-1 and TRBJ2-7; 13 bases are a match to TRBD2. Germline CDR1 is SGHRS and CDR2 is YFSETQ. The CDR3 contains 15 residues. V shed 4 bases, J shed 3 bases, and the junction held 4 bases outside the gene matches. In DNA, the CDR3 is TGCGCCAGCAGCCTGGGACTAGCGGGAAACTACGAGCAGTACTTC. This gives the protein CASSLGLAGNYEQYF. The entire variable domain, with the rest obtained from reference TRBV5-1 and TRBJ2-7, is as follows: KAGVTQTPRYLIKTRGQQVTLSCSPISGHRSVSWYQQTPGQGLQFLFEYFSETQRNKGNFPGRFSGRQFSNSRSEMNVSTLELGDSALYLCASSLGLAGNYEQYFGPGTRLTVT.

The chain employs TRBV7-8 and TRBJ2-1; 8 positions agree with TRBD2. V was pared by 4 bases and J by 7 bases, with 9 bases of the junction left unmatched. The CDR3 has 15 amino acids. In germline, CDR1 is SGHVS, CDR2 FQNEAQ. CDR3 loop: CASSSIEGLANEQFF. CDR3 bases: TGTGCCAGCAGCTCGATAGAAGGACTAGCTAATGAGCAGTTCTTC.

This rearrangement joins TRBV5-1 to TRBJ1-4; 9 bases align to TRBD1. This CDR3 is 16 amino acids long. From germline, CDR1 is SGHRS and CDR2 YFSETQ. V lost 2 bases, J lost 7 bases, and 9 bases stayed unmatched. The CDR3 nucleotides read TGCGCCAGCAGCTTTCCCACAGGGGGCCATGGTGAAAAACTGTTTTTT. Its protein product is CASSFPTGGHGEKLFF.

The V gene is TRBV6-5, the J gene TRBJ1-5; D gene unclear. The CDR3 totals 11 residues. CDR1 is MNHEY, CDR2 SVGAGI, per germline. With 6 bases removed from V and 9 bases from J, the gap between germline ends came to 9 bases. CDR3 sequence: CASRTAGPQHF. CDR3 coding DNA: TGTGCCAGCAGGACCGCAGGGCCCCAGCATTTT.

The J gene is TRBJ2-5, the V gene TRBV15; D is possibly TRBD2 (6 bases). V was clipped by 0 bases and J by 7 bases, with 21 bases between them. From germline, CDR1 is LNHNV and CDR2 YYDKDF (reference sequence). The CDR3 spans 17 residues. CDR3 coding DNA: TGTGCCACCAGCAGAGATCACCCCTGGGGGGAAGCGGGGACCCAGTACTTC. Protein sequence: CATSRDHPWGEAGTQYF.

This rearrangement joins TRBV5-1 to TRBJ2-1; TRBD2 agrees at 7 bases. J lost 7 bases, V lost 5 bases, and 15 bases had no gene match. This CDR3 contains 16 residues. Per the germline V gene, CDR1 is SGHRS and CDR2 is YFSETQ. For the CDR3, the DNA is TGCGCCAGCAGTCCGGGGGGTGGACCTCTCGGGAATGAGCAGTTCTTC. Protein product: CASSPGGGPLGNEQFF. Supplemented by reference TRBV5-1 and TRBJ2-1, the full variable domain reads KAGVTQTPRYLIKTRGQQVTLSCSPISGHRSVSWYQQTPGQGLQFLFEYFSETQRNKGNFPGRFSGRQFSNSRSEMNVSTLELGDSALYLCASSPGGGPLGNEQFFGPGTRLTVL.

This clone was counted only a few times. CDR3: CASSESGSNTGELFF. The CDR3 DNA reads as TGCGCCAGCAGCGAAAGCGGGAGTAACACCGGGGAGCTGTTTTTT. V usage is TRBV10-1 and J usage is TRBJ2-2; 8 bases match TRBD2. The length of the CDR3 is 15 residues. CDR1 is WNHNN, CDR2 SYGVQD, per germline (reference sequence). V shed 6 bases and J 2 bases; nucleotides not matched to a gene: 5.

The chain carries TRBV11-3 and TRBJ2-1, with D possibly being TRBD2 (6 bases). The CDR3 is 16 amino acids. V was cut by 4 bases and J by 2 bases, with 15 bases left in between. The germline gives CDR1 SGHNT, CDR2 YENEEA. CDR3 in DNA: TGTGCCAGCAGCTGGCGGGGCGGGATACCCTACAATGAGCAGTTCTTC. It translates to CASSWRGGIPYNEQFF.

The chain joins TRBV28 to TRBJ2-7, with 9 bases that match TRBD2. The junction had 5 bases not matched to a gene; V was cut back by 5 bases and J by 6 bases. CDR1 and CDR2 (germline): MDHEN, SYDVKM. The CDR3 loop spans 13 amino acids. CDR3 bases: TGTGCCAGCAGTCTAGCGGGGATGAGCGAGCAGTACTTC. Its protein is CASSLAGMSEQYF.

As DNA, the CDR3 is TGTGCCAGTAGTATAACAGGGGACACCGGGGAGCTGTTTTTT. Translating it yields CASSITGDTGELFF. The V gene is TRBV19, the J gene TRBJ2-2, with TRBD1 matching over 7 bases. Germline V gene sequence: CDR1 LNHDA, CDR2 SQIVND (reference sequence). Losses at the gene ends were 2 bases for V and 3 bases for J; bases not matched to a gene: 0. The CDR3 is made up of 14 amino acids.

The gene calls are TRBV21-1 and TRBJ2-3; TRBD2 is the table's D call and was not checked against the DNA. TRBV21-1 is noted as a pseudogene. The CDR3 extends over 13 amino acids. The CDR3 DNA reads TGTGCCAGCACCGGTCGGGGCACAGATACGCAGTATTTT. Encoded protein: CASTGRGTDTQYF.

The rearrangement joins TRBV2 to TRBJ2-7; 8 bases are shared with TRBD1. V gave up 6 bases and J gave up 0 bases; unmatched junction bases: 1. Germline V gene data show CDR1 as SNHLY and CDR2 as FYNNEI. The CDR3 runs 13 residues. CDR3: CASRQGVSYEQYF. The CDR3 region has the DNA TGTGCCAGCAGACAGGGGGTCTCCTACGAGCAGTACTTC.

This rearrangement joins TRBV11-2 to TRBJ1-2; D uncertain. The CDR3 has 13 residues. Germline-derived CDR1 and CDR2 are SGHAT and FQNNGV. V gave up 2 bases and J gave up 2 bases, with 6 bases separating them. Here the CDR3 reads CASSLWENYGYTF. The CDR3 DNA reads TGTGCCAGCAGCTTATGGGAGAACTATGGCTACACCTTC.

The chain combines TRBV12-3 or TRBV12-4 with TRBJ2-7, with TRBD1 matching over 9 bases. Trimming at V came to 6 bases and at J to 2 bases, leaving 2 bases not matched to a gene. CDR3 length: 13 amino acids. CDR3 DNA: TGTGCCAGCAGCCGACAGGGGGCCTACGAGCAGTACTTC. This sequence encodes CASSRQGAYEQYF.

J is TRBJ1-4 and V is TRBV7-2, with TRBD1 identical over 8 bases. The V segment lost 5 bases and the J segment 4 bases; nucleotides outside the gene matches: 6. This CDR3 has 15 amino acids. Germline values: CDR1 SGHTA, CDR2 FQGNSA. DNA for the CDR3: TGTGCCAGCAGCAGGCAGACAGGGGTTAATGAAAAACTGTTTTTT. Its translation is CASSRQTGVNEKLFF.

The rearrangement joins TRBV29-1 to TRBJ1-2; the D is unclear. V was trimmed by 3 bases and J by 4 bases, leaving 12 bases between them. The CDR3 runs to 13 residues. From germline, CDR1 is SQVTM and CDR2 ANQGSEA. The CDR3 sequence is CSVDLPTSYGYTF. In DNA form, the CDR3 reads TGCAGCGTTGATCTTCCTACTAGCTATGGCTACACCTTC.

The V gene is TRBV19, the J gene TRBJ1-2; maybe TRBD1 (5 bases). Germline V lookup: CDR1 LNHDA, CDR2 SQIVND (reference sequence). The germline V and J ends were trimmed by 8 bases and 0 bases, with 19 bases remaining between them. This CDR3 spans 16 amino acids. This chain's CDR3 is CASSSLVGGANYGYTF. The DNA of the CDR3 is TGTGCCAGTTCCTCCCTGGTGGGGGGAGCTAACTATGGCTACACCTTC.

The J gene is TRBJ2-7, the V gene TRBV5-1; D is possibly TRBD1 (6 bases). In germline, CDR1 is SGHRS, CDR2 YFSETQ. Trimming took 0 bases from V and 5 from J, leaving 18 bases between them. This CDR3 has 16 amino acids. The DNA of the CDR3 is TGCGCCAGCAGCTTGGTCCCCCAGGGGATGATGAACGAGCAGTACTTC. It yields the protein CASSLVPQGMMNEQYF.

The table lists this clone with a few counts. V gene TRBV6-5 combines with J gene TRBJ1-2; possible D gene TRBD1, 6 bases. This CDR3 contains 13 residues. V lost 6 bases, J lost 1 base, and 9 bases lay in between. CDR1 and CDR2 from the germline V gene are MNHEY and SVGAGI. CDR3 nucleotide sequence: TGTGCCAGCAGGCAGGGGTATAACTATGGCTACACCTTC. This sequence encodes CASRQGYNYGYTF.